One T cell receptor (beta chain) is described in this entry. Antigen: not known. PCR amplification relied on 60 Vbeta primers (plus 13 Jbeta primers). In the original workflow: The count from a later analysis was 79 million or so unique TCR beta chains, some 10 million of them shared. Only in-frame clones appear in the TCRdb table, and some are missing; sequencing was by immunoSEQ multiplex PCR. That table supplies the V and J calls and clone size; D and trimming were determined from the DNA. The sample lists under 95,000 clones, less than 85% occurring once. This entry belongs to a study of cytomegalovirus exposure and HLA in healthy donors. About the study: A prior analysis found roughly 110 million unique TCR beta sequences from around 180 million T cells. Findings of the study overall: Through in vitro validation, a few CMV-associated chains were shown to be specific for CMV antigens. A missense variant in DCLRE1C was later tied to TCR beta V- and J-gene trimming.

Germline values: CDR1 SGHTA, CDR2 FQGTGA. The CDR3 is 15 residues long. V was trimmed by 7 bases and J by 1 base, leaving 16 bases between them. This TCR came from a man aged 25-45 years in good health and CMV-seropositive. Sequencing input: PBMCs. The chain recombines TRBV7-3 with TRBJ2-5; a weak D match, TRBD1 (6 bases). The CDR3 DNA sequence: TGTGCCAGCACCATAACAGGGAGTCCCCAAGAGACCCAGTACTTC. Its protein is CASTITGSPQETQYF.